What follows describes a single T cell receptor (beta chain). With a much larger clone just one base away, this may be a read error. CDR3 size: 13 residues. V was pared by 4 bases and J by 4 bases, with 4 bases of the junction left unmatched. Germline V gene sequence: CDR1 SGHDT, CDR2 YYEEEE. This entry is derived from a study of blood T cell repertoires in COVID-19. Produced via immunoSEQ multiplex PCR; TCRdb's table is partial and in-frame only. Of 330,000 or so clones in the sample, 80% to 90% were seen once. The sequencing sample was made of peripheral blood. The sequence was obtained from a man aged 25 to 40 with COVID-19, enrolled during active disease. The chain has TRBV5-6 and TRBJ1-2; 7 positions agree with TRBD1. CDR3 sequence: CASSTGTAYGYTF. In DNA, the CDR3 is TGTGCCAGCAGCACCGGGACAGCCTATGGCTACACCTTC.